These T cell receptor beta chains were read from a single sample in a study of human T cells and chemical hapten exposure. MiXCR was run by TCRdb on the RACE reads, yielding one entry per CDR3 protein. The sample includes over 65,000 distinct CDR3 sequences, around a tenth of them seen just once. The sample was whole blood, taken in connection with sensitization to the hapten diphenylcyclopropenone (DPC). All receptors come from a woman in her 50s with alopecia areata. Some clones in this sample may be carry-over from other donors' samples. The CDR3 runs from the conserved cysteine through the conserved F or W. The D gene is left open where the match is weak. Clone size is not always given. Where it is, it says once, few, many or a class for expanded clones.

len: 15; j_gene: TRBJ1-5; abundance: many; v_gene: TRBV2; d_gene: .; CDR3aa: CASTQGGTSNQPQHF; CDR3nt: TGTGCCAGCACTCAAGGGGGTACTAGCAATCAGCCCCAGCATTTT
len: 15; j_gene: TRBJ1-1; abundance: .; v_gene: TRBV5-1; d_gene: .; CDR3aa: CASSLEGTLNTEAFF; CDR3nt: TGCGCCAGCAGCTTGGAGGGAACTTTGAACACTGAAGCTTTCTTT
len: 13; j_gene: TRBJ1-1; abundance: many; v_gene: TRBV3-1; d_gene: .; CDR3aa: CASSQVLASSAFF; CDR3nt: TGTGCCAGCAGCCAAGTTCTGGCCAGCTCGGCTTTCTTT
len: 14; j_gene: TRBJ1-1; abundance: .; v_gene: TRBV5-1; d_gene: .; CDR3aa: CASSLEGRSTEAFF; CDR3nt: TGCGCCAGCAGCTTGGAGGGGAGAAGCACTGAAGCTTTCTTT
len: 15; j_gene: TRBJ2-5; abundance: .; v_gene: TRBV5-6; d_gene: TRBD1; CDR3aa: CASSLFGQGWVTQYF; CDR3nt: TGTGCCAGCAGCTTGTTCGGACAGGGGTGGGTGACCCAGTACTTC
len: 15; j_gene: TRBJ2-5; abundance: few; v_gene: TRBV7-3; d_gene: .; CDR3aa: CASSLTGLWRETQYF; CDR3nt: TGTGCCAGCAGCTTAACAGGGCTTTGGAGAGAGACCCAGTACTTC
len: 14; j_gene: TRBJ1-3; abundance: many; v_gene: TRBV27; d_gene: .; CDR3aa: CASSPSYSGNTIYF; CDR3nt: TGTGCCAGCAGCCCATCCTACTCTGGAAACACCATATATTTT
len: 16; j_gene: TRBJ1-1; abundance: .; v_gene: TRBV21-1; d_gene: .; CDR3aa: CASPGHGHPRNTEAFF; CDR3nt: TGTGCCAGCCCCGGTCATGGGCACCCTAGGAACACTGAAGCTTTCTTT
len: 15; j_gene: TRBJ2-1; abundance: many; v_gene: TRBV7-2; d_gene: .; CDR3aa: CASSLVGLTYNEQFF; CDR3nt: TGTGCCAGCAGCTTAGTAGGACTAACCTACAATGAGCAGTTCTTC
len: 15; j_gene: TRBJ1-5; abundance: few; v_gene: TRBV6-1; d_gene: .; CDR3aa: CASSPRPGPNQPQHF; CDR3nt: TGTGCCAGCAGTCCACGACCGGGACCCAATCAGCCCCAGCATTTT
len: 14; j_gene: TRBJ1-6; abundance: few; v_gene: TRBV7-8; d_gene: .; CDR3aa: CASSSLRQNSPLHF; CDR3nt: TGTGCCAGCAGCTCGCTACGGCAGAATTCACCCCTCCACTTT
len: 14; j_gene: TRBJ2-1; abundance: many; v_gene: TRBV29-1; d_gene: TRBD2; CDR3aa: CSVMAGGPRGEQFF; CDR3nt: TGCAGCGTGATGGCGGGAGGTCCCAGGGGTGAGCAGTTCTTC
len: 13; j_gene: TRBJ2-7; abundance: .; v_gene: TRBV6-1; d_gene: .; CDR3aa: CASSEARDYEQYF; CDR3nt: TGTGCCAGCAGTGAAGCCAGGGACTACGAGCAGTACTTC